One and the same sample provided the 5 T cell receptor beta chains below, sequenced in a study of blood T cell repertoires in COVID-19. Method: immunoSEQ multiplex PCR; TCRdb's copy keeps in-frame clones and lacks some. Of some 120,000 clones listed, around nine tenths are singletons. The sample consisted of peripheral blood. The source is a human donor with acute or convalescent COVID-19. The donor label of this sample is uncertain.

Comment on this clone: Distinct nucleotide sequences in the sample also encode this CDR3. CDR3: CASSPPSSYEQYF. In DNA, the CDR3 is TGTGCCAGCTCACCTCCTAGCTCCTACGAGCAGTACTTC. The chain recombines TRBV18 with TRBJ2-7, with D uncertain. Germline CDR1 is KGHSH and CDR2 is LQKENI. Trimming pared 3 bases from V and 0 bases from J, leaving 6 bases between. This CDR3 has 13 residues.

CDR3 sequence (DNA): TGCGCCAGCAGCTGGGGACTAGCGGGAGGGCCTCTGGTAAATGAGCAGTTCTTC. Translated: CASSWGLAGGPLVNEQFF. This sequence joins TRBV5-1 and TRBJ2-1; 16 bases fit TRBD2. V shed 3 bases, J shed 7 bases, and the junction held 10 bases outside the gene matches. Germline CDR1 reads SGHRS; CDR2 reads YFSETQ. The CDR3 contains 18 residues.

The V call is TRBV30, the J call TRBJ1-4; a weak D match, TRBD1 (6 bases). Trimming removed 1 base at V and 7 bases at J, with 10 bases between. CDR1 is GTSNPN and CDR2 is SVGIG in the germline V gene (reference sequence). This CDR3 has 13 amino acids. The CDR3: CAWSAKGVEKLFF. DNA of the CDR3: TGTGCCTGGAGTGCTAAGGGGGTTGAAAAACTGTTTTTT.

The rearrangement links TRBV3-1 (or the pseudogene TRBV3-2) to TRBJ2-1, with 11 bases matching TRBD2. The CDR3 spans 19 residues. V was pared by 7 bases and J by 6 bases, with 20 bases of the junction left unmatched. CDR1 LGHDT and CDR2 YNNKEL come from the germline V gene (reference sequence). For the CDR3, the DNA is TGTGCCAGCAACCGACAGAGACCCACTAGCGGGAGTGGGTTCAATGAGCAGTTCTTC. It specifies CASNRQRPTSGSGFNEQFF.

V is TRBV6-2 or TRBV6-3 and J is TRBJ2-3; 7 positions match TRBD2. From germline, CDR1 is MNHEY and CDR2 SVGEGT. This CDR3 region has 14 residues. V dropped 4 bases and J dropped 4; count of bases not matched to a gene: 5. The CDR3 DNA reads TGTGCCAGCAGTTGGGCTAGCGGCTCAGATACGCAGTATTTT. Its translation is CASSWASGSDTQYF.